This T cell receptor (beta chain) was retrieved from a study of blood T cell repertoires in COVID-19. This CDR3 region has 15 residues. Looked up from germline, CDR1 is SGHRS and CDR2 is YFSETQ. V was pared by 0 bases and J by 0 bases, with 10 bases between. Some clones are missing from TCRdb's copy, which holds only in-frame ones; the method was immunoSEQ multiplex PCR. The table records about 180,000 clones, about four fifths of them present only once. The sequenced sample consisted of peripheral blood. The gene calls are TRBV5-1 and TRBJ2-7, with D uncertain. This receptor was identified in a woman older than 75 with active or convalescent COVID-19. CDR3: CASSLDSYSSYEQYF. Written as DNA, the CDR3 is TGCGCCAGCAGCTTGGATAGTTACTCCTCCTACGAGCAGTACTTC.